The entry that follows covers one T cell receptor beta chain sequence. Its matching antigen is unknown. The data derive from a study of CD8+CD57+ T cells in acquired aplastic anemia. Turning to the study itself: Mean DNA quantity obtained from sorted CD4+ and CD8+ cells was around 3.2 ug.

Study-level points and caveats: Patients and controls were not found to differ significantly in CD8+ Simpson's diversity. There were around 28 CD8+ CDR3 sequences that occurred in both patients and controls.

This CDR3 is built from 15 residues. Germline V gene sequence: CDR1 LGHNA, CDR2 YNFKEQ. Trimming took off 1 base at V and 6 bases at J, with 15 bases between the two ends. It was patients with CD8+CD57+ cell expansion by flow cytometry who were chosen for sequencing. TCR beta VDJ and CDR3 profiles were obtained from a genomic DNA template. In TCRdb, the reads were re-called with MiXCR into one record per CDR3 protein. In the table there are approximately 80,000 distinct CDR3 sequences, roughly two thirds of which are singletons. This TCR derives from a human donor with aplastic anemia. The chain is built from TRBV4-2 and TRBJ1-1; weak D call: TRBD1 (6 bases). Sequences were obtained from sorted CD4+, CD8+, or CD8+CD57+ T cells (not recorded which) from PBMCs. The chain's CDR3 is CASSQGEGVAAEAFF. The CDR3 bases are TGTGCCAGCAGCCAAGGCGAGGGGGTCGCCGCTGAAGCTTTCTTT.